A single T cell receptor beta chain is shown here with its context. The germline V and J ends were trimmed by 5 bases and 0 bases, with 14 bases remaining between them. The CDR3 runs to 16 residues. The germline gives CDR1 LNHNV, CDR2 YYDKDF (reference sequence). Treatment given: preoperative locoregional IRX-2 cytokine immunotherapy. Preoperative locoregional IRX-2 cytokine immunotherapy was tested in the phase Ib source study. This sample was included in a study of preoperative IRX-2 immunotherapy in early breast cancer. TCRdb's table, derived via immunoSEQ multiplex PCR, lists solely in-frame clones and lacks some. This table has 20,000 to 30,000 clones, 78% appearing once.

This TCR was recovered from a human donor with breast cancer. The chain combines TRBV15 with TRBJ1-5; no clear D gene. Sequenced here: lymph node tissue, sampled before IRX-2 immunotherapy. The DNA of the CDR3 is TGTGCCACCAGCGGGTATACGAGTGATAGCAATCAGCCCCAGCATTTT. It yields the protein CATSGYTSDSNQPQHF.